This T cell receptor beta chain was captured by sequencing in a study of follicular helper T cells after annual influenza vaccination. Survey level resolution was used for TCRB sequencing. Method: immunoSEQ multiplex PCR; TCRdb's copy keeps in-frame clones and lacks some. The data show 8,000 to 11,000 clones, approximately 82% seen once. The CDR3 has 15 residues. The V gene's germline CDR1 is KGHSY and CDR2 FQNENV. The ends lost 0 bases at V and 5 bases at J; junction bases unmatched: 2. The time point here: 2015-2016 season, 7 days after influenza vaccination. Donors were community-dwelling with no influenza vaccine in the prior 6 months.

This chain uses TRBV16 with TRBJ1-4, with 8 bases aligning to TRBD1. The clonotype comes from an adult who received the influenza vaccine. The sequencing used CXCR5- memory CD4+ T cells sorted from blood, collected 7 days after influenza vaccination. This CDR3 reads CASSQSRQGNEKLFF. The CDR3 DNA is TGTGCCAGCAGCCAATCGCGACAGGGGAATGAAAAACTGTTTTTT. The full variable domain, its missing parts supplied by reference TRBV16 and TRBJ1-4, is GEEVAQTPKHLVRGEGQKAKLYCAPIKGHSYVFWYQQVLKNEFKFLISFQNENVFDETGMPKERFSAKCLPNSPCSLEIQATKLEDSAVYFCASSQSRQGNEKLFFGSGTQLSVL.